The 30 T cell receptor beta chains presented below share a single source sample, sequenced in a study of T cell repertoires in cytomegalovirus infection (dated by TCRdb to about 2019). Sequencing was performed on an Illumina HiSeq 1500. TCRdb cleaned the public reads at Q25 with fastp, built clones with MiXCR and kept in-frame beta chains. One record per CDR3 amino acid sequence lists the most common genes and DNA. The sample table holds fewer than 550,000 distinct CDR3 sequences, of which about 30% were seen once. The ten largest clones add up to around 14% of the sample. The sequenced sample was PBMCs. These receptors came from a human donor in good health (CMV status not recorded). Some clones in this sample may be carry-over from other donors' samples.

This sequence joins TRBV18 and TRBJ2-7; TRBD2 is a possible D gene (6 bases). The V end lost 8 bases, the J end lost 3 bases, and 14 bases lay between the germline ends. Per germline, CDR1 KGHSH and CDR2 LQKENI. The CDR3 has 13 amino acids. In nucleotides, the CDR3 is TGTGCCAGCGGGGCCGGGAGAGACTACGAGCAGTACTTC. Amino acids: CASGAGRDYEQYF.

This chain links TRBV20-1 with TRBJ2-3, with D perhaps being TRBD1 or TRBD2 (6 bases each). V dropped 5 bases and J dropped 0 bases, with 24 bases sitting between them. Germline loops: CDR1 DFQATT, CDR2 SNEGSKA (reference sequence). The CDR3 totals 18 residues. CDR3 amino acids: CSALSAGHGTPSTDTQYF. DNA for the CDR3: TGCAGTGCTCTATCTGCGGGACACGGAACCCCTAGCACAGATACGCAGTATTTT.

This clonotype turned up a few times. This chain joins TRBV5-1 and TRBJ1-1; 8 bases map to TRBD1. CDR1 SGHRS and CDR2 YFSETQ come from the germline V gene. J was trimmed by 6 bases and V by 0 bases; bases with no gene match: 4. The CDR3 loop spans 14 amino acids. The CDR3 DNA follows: TGCGCCAGCAGCTTGGGCGACAGGGGTTCTGAAGCTTTCTTT. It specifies CASSLGDRGSEAFF.

CDR3 residues: CASGEFGTGNTGELFF. The CDR3, as DNA: TGTGCCAGCGGAGAATTCGGGACAGGGAACACCGGGGAGCTGTTTTTT. This rearrangement joins TRBV7-9 to TRBJ2-2; the match to TRBD1 covers 8 bases. The CDR3 runs to 16 residues. The V segment lost 8 bases and the J segment 1 base; nucleotides outside the gene matches: 9. Germline V gene data show CDR1 as SEHNR and CDR2 as FQNEAQ (reference sequence).

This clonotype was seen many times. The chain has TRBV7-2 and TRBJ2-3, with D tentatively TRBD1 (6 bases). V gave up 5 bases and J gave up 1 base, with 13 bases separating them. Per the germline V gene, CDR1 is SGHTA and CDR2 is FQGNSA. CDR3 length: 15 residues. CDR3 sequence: CASSPRRTGTDTQYF. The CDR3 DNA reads TGTGCCAGCAGCCCCCGTCGGACAGGCACAGATACGCAGTATTTT.

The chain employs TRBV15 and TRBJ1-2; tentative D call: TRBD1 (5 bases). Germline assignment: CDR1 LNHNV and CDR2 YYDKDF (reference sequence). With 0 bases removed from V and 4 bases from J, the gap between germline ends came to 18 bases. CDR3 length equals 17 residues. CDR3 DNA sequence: TGTGCCACCAGCAGAGATGGTTCAGGAGGACACCGCTATGGCTACACCTTC. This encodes CATSRDGSGGHRYGYTF.

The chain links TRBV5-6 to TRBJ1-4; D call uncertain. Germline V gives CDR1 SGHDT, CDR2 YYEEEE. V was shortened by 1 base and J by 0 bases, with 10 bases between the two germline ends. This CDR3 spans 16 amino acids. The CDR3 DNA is TGTGCCAGCAGCTTGCTGGGCCGAGCAACTAATGAAAAACTGTTTTTT. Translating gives CASSLLGRATNEKLFF.

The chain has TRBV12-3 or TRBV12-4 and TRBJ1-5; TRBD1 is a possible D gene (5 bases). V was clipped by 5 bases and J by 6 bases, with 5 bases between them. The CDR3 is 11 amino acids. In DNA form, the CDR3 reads TGTGCCAGCAGTCAGGGTCAGCCCCAGCATTTT. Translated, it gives CASSQGQPQHF.

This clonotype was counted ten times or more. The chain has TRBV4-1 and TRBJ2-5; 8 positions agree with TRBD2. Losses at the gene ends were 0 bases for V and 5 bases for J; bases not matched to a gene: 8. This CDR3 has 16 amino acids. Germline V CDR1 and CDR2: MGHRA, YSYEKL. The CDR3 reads CASSQEGLGSGETQYF. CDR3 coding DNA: TGCGCCAGCAGCCAAGAGGGACTAGGGAGCGGTGAGACCCAGTACTTC.

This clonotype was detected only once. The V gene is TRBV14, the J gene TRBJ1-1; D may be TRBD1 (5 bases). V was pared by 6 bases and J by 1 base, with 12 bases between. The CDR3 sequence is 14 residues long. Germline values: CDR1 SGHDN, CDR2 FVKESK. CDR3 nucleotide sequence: TGTGCCAGCAGTTGGGGACGGACGAACACTGAAGCTTTCTTT. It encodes CASSWGRTNTEAFF.

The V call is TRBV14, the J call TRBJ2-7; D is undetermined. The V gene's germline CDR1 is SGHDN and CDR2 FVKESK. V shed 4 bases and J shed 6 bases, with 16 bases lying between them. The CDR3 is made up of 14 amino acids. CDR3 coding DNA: TGTGCCAGCAGCCCCCTCAGCGTAAATGCCGAGCAGTACGTC. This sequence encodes CASSPLSVNAEQYV.

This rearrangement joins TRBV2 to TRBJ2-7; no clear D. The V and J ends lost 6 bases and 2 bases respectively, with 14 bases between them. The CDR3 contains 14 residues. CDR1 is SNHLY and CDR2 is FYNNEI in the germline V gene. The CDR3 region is CASRPNYFPYEQYF. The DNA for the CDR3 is TGTGCCAGCAGGCCTAATTATTTTCCCTACGAGCAGTACTTC.

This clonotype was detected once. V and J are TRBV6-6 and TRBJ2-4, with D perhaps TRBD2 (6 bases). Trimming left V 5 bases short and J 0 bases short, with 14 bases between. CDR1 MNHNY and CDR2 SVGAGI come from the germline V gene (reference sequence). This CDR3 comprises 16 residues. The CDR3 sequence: CASSRLLAEAKNIQYF. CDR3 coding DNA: TGTGCCAGCAGTCGACTTTTAGCGGAAGCCAAAAACATTCAGTACTTC.

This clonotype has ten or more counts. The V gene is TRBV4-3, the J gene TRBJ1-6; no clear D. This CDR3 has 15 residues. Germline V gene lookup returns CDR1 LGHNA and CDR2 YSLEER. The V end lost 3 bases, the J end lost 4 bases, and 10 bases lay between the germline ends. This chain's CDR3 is CASSQGSAYNSPLHF. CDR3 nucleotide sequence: TGCGCCAGCAGCCAGGGCAGTGCTTATAATTCACCCCTCCACTTT.

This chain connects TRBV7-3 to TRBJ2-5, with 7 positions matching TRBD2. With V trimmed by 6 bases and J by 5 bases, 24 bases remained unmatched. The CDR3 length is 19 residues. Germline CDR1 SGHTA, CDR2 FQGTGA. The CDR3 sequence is CASSPVPRVGGGPWETQYF. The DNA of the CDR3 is TGTGCCAGCAGTCCTGTCCCTCGTGTGGGGGGAGGGCCTTGGGAGACCCAGTACTTC.

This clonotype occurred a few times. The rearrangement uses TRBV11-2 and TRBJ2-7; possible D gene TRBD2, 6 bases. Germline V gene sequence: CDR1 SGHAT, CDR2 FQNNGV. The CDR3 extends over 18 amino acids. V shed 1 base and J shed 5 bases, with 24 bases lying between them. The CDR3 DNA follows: TGTGCCAGCAGCTTAGTCGGAGGGGTGTGGCGTGGGCTTGACGAGCAGTACGTC. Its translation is CASSLVGGVWRGLDEQYV.

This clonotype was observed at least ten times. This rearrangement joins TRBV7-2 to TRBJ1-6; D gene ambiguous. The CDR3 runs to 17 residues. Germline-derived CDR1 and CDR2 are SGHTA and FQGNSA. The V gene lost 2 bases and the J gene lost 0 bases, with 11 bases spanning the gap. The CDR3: CASSLFQQSSYNSPLHF. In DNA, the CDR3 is TGTGCCAGCAGCTTATTCCAGCAGAGCTCCTATAATTCACCCCTCCACTTT. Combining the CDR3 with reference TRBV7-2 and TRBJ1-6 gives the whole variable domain GAGVSQSPSNKVTEKGKDVELRCDPISGHTALYWYRQSLGQGLEFLIYFQGNSAPDKSGLPSDRFSAERTGGSVSTLTIQRTQQEDSAVYLCASSLFQQSSYNSPLHFGNGTRLTVT.

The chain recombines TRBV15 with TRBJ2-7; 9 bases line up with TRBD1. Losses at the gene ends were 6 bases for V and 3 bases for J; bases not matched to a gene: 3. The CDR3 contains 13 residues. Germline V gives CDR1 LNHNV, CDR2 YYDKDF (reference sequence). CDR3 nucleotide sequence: TGTGCCACCAGTACGGGACAGGGCTACGAGCAGTACTTC. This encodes CATSTGQGYEQYF.

CDR3 sequence: CASSTLSSGSYNEQFF. The CDR3 DNA is TGTGCCAGTAGTACCCTTTCTAGTGGCTCCTACAATGAGCAGTTCTTC. The genes are TRBV19 and TRBJ2-1; D gene unclear. Germline lookup yields CDR1 LNHDA and CDR2 SQIVND (reference sequence). V lost 4 bases and J 0 bases, leaving 13 bases between the germline ends. This CDR3 has 16 residues.

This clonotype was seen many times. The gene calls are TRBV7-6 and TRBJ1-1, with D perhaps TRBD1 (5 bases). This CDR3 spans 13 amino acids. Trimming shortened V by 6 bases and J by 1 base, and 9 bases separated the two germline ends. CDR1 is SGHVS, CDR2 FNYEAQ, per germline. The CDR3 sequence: CASRTDRNTEAFF. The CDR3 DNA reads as TGTGCCAGCAGAACCGACAGGAACACTGAAGCTTTCTTT.

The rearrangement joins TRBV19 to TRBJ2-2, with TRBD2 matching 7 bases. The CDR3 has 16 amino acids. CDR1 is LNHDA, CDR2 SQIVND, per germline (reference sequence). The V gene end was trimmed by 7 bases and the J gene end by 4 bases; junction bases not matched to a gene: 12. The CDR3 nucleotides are TGTGCCAGTAAGCCCTCAGGGCGGGAGTTCACCGGGGAGCTGTTTTTT. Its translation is CASKPSGREFTGELFF.

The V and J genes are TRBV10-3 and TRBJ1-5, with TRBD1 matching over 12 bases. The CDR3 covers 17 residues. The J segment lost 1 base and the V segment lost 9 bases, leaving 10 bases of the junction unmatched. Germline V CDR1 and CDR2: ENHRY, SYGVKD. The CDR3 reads CAIGTGGLVGSNQPQHF. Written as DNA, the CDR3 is TGTGCCATAGGGACAGGGGGCTTAGTAGGAAGCAATCAGCCCCAGCATTTT.

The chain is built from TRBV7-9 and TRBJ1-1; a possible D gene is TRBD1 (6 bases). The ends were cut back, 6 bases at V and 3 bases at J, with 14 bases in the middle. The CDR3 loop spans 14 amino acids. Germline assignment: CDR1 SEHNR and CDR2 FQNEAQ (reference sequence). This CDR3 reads CASRAEGGHTEAFF. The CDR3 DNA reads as TGTGCCAGCAGGGCCGAAGGGGGGCACACTGAAGCTTTCTTT.

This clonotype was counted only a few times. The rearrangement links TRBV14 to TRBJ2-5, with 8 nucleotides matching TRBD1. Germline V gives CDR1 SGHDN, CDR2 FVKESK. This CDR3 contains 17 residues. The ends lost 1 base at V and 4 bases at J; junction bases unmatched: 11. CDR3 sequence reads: CASSQARTGGTLETQYF. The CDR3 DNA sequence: TGTGCCAGCAGCCAAGCCCGAACAGGGGGTACGTTAGAGACCCAGTACTTC.

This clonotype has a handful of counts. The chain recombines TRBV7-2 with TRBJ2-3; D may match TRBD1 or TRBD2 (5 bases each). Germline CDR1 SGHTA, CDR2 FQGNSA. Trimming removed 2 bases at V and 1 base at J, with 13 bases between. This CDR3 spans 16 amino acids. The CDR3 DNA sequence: TGTGCCAGCAGCTTAAATTGGGGGATGGGCACAGATACGCAGTATTTT. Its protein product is CASSLNWGMGTDTQYF.

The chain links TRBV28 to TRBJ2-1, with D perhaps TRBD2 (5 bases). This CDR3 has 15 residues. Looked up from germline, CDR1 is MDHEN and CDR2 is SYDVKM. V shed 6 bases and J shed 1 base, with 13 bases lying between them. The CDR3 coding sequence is TGTGCCAGCAGCCATGCTAGAGGGTCCTACAATGAGCAGTTCTTC. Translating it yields CASSHARGSYNEQFF.

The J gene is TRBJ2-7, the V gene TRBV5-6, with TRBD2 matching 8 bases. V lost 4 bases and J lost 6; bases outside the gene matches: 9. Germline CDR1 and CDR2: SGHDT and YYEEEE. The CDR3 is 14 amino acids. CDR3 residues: CASSPTGTSREQYV. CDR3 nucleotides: TGTGCCAGCAGCCCAACCGGGACTAGTCGCGAGCAGTACGTC.

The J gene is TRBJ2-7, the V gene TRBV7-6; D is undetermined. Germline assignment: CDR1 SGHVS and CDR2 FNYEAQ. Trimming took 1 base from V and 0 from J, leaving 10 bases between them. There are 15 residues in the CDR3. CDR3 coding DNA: TGTGCCAGCAGCTTAGGGAGCGTATCCTCCTACGAGCAGTACTTC. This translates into CASSLGSVSSYEQYF.

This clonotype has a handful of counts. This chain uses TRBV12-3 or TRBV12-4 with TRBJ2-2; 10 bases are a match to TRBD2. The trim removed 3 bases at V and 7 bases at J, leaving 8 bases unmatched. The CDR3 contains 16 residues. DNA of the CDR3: TGTGCCAGCAGTTTGGGGCTAGCGGGAGCCGACGGGGAGCTGTTTTTT. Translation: CASSLGLAGADGELFF.

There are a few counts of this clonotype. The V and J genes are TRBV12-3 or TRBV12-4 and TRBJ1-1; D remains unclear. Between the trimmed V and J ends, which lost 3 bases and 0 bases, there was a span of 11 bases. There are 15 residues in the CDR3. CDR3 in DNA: TGTGCCAGCAGTTTGGAGTTGACAATGAACACTGAAGCTTTCTTT. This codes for CASSLELTMNTEAFF.